The rows below give T cell receptor beta chains drawn from one sample of a study of CD8+ T cells in alopecia areata. Generated by immunoSEQ multiplex PCR, the TCRdb table keeps only in-frame clones and is missing some. The sample holds some 99,000 clones, approximately 60% seen once. The sample in question was CD8+ T cells sorted from blood, obtained at week 4, from a patient treated with tofacitinib. The receptors stem from a human donor with alopecia areata. CDR3s leave out the opening cysteine and the closing phenylalanine or tryptophan. A D gene is named only where the DNA matches it firmly. Not every row has a clone size; where given, it reads once, few, many or a size class.

D: -; J: TRBJ1-5; size: -; V: TRBV7-6; CDR3: ASSHTGRGQPISNQPQH
D: -; J: TRBJ1-1; size: -; V: TRBV5-1; CDR3: ASRDSNTEAF
D: -; J: TRBJ2-1; size: -; V: TRBV6-5; CDR3: ASSYAGYDEQF
D: -; J: TRBJ1-2; size: -; V: TRBV27; CDR3: ASSWGAGAAAAGYT
D: TRBD1; J: TRBJ2-7; size: few; V: TRBV5-4; CDR3: ASSLGDSAYEQY
D: -; J: TRBJ2-7; size: -; V: TRBV2; CDR3: ASSDMRDGAYEQY
D: TRBD1; J: TRBJ2-7; size: -; V: TRBV29-1; CDR3: SVEGQGIDEQY
D: -; J: TRBJ1-1; size: few; V: TRBV7-9; CDR3: ASSPPGAF
D: -; J: TRBJ1-2; size: -; V: TRBV14; CDR3: ASSQEDATPTYGYT
D: -; J: TRBJ2-7; size: few; V: TRBV27; CDR3: ASSLSPLTFLYEQY
D: -; J: TRBJ2-7; size: -; V: TRBV4-1; CDR3: ASSQEVTYEQY
D: -; J: TRBJ1-1; size: few; V: TRBV5-6; CDR3: ASSYVDTEAF
D: -; J: TRBJ2-6; size: many; V: TRBV4-1; CDR3: ASSQDNSGANVLT
D: -; J: TRBJ2-2; size: -; V: TRBV21-1; CDR3: ASTATTGLVMGGELF
D: -; J: TRBJ1-5; size: -; V: TRBV12-5; CDR3: ASGLFLTDDPTQIQYSNQPQH
D: TRBD2; J: TRBJ2-1; size: -; V: TRBV9; CDR3: ASSFSGGAGDEQF
D: -; J: TRBJ1-2; size: -; V: TRBV11-2; CDR3: ASSFRDLDYT
D: TRBD1; J: TRBJ1-2; size: -; V: TRBV5-6; CDR3: ASSGLQGATYINYGYT
D: TRBD1; J: TRBJ2-7; size: -; V: TRBV5-1; CDR3: ASSNGTGGRYEQY
D: TRBD2; J: TRBJ2-4; size: few; V: TRBV5-6; CDR3: ASSPSGGIQY
D: -; J: TRBJ2-7; size: -; V: TRBV30; CDR3: AWSATRTGIPGNEQY
D: -; J: TRBJ2-5; size: -; V: TRBV15; CDR3: ATANLDSGETQY
D: -; J: TRBJ2-2; size: -; V: TRBV4-3; CDR3: ASSQPANTGELF